This T cell receptor (beta chain) was profiled in a study of preoperative IRX-2 immunotherapy in early breast cancer. Method: immunoSEQ multiplex PCR; TCRdb's copy keeps in-frame clones and lacks some. The data show some 59,000 clones, around 94% seen once. Documented treatment: preoperative locoregional IRX-2 cytokine immunotherapy. This phase Ib study tested locoregional IRX-2 cytokine immunotherapy given before surgery. The V gene end was trimmed by 1 base and the J gene end by 7 bases; junction bases not matched to a gene: 8. CDR3 length: 15 residues. From germline, CDR1 is GTSNPN and CDR2 SVGIG (reference sequence). This clone was picked up one time.

The chain combines TRBV30 with TRBJ2-4; TRBD1 agrees at 9 bases. Sample collection was performed from a patient treated with IRX-2 immunotherapy. The receptor's source is a human donor with breast cancer. In nucleotides, the CDR3 is TGTGCCTGGAGTGGTGGGACAGGGATTCCGAACATTCAGTACTTC. It translates to CAWSGGTGIPNIQYF.